One TCR beta chain is described in this entry. Its target is unknown. This specimen belongs to a study of metastatic and nonmetastatic thyroid tumors. Study background: Where malignant and benign thyroid patients were concerned, repertoires were compared across blood and tumor or nodule tissue.

General study results and limits: Relative to benign nodules, malignant thyroid tumors were reportedly characterized by significantly elevated TCR beta diversity in blood and tumor.

V gave up 0 bases and J gave up 0 bases, with 12 bases separating them. The length of the CDR3 is 16 residues. From germline, CDR1 is GTSNPN and CDR2 SVGIG (reference sequence). Each patient came to thyroid surgery without any prior treatment (of any kind). Authors' analysis steps: A classifier of distant metastasis in papillary thyroid cancer was built from CDR3 differences (across clinicopathological groups). TCRdb re-analyzed the PCR reads through MiXCR. It is TCRdb's table, rather than the study itself, that gives the V and J calls and clone size. The data contain under 20,000 clones, roughly 15% of them singletons.

This clonotype was sampled from a male donor with papillary thyroid cancer or a benign thyroid nodule (not recorded which). Some clones in this sample may be carry-over from other donors' samples. V and J are TRBV30 and TRBJ1-3, with D unresolved. The specimen was blood. The CDR3 region is CAWSVPRSSSGNTIYF. CDR3 nucleotides: TGTGCCTGGAGTGTACCGAGAAGTTCCTCTGGAAACACCATATATTTT. Full variable domain (remainder filled in from reference TRBV30 and TRBJ1-3): SQTIHQWPATLVQPVGSPLSLECTVEGTSNPNLYWYRQAAGRGLQLLFYSVGIGQISSEVPQNLSASRPQDRQFILSSKKLLLSDSGFYLCAWSVPRSSSGNTIYFGEGSWLTVV.